This is a list of T cell receptor beta chains from one sample in a study of blood T cell repertoires in COVID-19. Some clones are missing from TCRdb's copy, which holds only in-frame ones; the method was immunoSEQ multiplex PCR. Seen here are some 310,000 clones, roughly 88% observed once, and the top ten hold less than 3.5%. Sequenced material: peripheral blood. The receptors shown here come from a woman in her thirties with COVID-19, enrolled during active disease. Each CDR3 is given with its conserved first and last residue. D genes are given only for firm matches. Size values are once, few and many counts, or a class for expanded clones, and some rows have none.

>TRBJ2-1|NA|TRBD2|TRBV29-1
TGCAGCGTTGAAGACCCTCTAGCGGGAGGCCGCTACAATGAGCAGTTCTTC
CSVEDPLAGGRYNEQFF
>TRBJ1-2|NA|NA|TRBV5-5
TGTGCCAGCAGCTTGGACAGGGCTACTAACTATGGCTACACCTTC
CASSLDRATNYGYTF
>TRBJ2-2|NA|NA|TRBV24-1
TGTGCCACCAGTGTAACTAGCGGGGAGCTGTTTTTT
CATSVTSGELFF
>TRBJ1-1|NA|TRBD1|TRBV15
TGTGCCACCAGCTTTGGGGGACAGCCGAACACTGAAGCTTTCTTT
CATSFGGQPNTEAFF
>TRBJ1-6|NA|NA|TRBV11-2
TGTGCCAGCAGCTTAGGCACAGGGTTTTATAATTCACCCCTCCACTTT
CASSLGTGFYNSPLHF
>TRBJ2-7|NA|TRBD1|TRBV28
TGTGCCAGCAGCCCGACAGGGAGCTCCTACGAGCAGTACTTC
CASSPTGSSYEQYF
>TRBJ2-7|few|TRBD1|TRBV28
TGTGCCAGCAGTGGATCGGGACAGGGGGGCGGCGAGCAGTACTTC
CASSGSGQGGGEQYF
>TRBJ1-2|NA|NA|TRBV27
TGTGCCAGCAGTTCGGGGGGATTGAGCGGCTACACCTTC
CASSSGGLSGYTF
>TRBJ1-1|NA|NA|TRBV28
TGTGCCAGCAGTTCGTGGAGCGAAGACCACACTGAAGCTTTCTTT
CASSSWSEDHTEAFF
>TRBJ1-5|NA|NA|TRBV6-5
TGTGCCAGCAGTACAGGGTTCCAGCCCCAGCATTTT
CASSTGFQPQHF
>TRBJ1-1|NA|NA|TRBV5-1
TGCGCCAGCAGCTTGGAGGCAGGGCTCTCCTACACTGAAGCTTTCTTT
CASSLEAGLSYTEAFF
>TRBJ2-5|NA|TRBD2|TRBV7-6
TGTGCCAGCAGCCGAGGACTAGCCGTTCAAGAGACCCAGTACTTC
CASSRGLAVQETQYF
>TRBJ1-6|NA|TRBD1|TRBV28
TGTGCCAGCAGTTTATTTCCGGGACAGGGGGCGAATTCACCCCTCCACTTT
CASSLFPGQGANSPLHF
>TRBJ1-2|NA|TRBD1|TRBV28
TGTGCCAGCAGCCCGGGACAGTTTTCCTATGGCTACACCTTC
CASSPGQFSYGYTF
>TRBJ2-1|NA|NA|TRBV30
TGTGCCTGGTCGACAGAGCCCTACAATGAGCAGTTCTTC
CAWSTEPYNEQFF
>TRBJ2-1|NA|TRBD1|TRBV5-1
TGCGCCAGCAGCCAAGGGACAGGGGGTTACAATGAGCAGTTCTTC
CASSQGTGGYNEQFF
>TRBJ1-5|NA|TRBD1|TRBV10-3
TGTGCCACCTGGGACAGCGCACCCTATAGCAATCAGCCCCAGCATTTT
CATWDSAPYSNQPQHF
>TRBJ1-5|NA|TRBD1|TRBV27
TGTGCCAGCAGTAGGACAGGGAATCAGCCCCAGCATTTT
CASSRTGNQPQHF
>TRBJ1-2|NA|TRBD1|TRBV27
TGTGCCAGCAGTTCCGGGACAGGGAACTATGGCTACACCTTC
CASSSGTGNYGYTF
>TRBJ1-5|NA|TRBD1|TRBV18
TGTGCCAGCTCACAGGTGGGACAGGGCAATCAGCCCCAGCATTTT
CASSQVGQGNQPQHF
>TRBJ1-5|NA|TRBD1|TRBV6-1
TGTGCCAGCAGTGAAGACCCAGGGGGCGTTTTGGCCCAGCATTTT
CASSEDPGGVLAQHF
>TRBJ2-3|NA|TRBD2|TRBV5-4
TGTGCCAGCAGTCGTCCGACTAGCGGGACGGCAGATACGCAGTATTTT
CASSRPTSGTADTQYF
>TRBJ1-4|few|NA|TRBV2
TGTGCCAGCAGTGACGGTCTTAATGAAAAACTGTTTTTT
CASSDGLNEKLFF
>TRBJ1-2|NA|TRBD1|TRBV18
TGTGCCAGCGCACCGGGACAGGAGTATGGCTACACCTTC
CASAPGQEYGYTF
>TRBJ1-1|NA|TRBD1|TRBV25-1
TGTGCCAGCAGTGAATGGGGCAGGGGGAGGACTGAAGCTTTCTTT
CASSEWGRGRTEAFF
>TRBJ2-6|NA|NA|TRBV5-1
TGCGCCAGCAGCTTGTCAGGGGCCAACGTCCTGACTTTC
CASSLSGANVLTF
>TRBJ1-3|NA|TRBD1|TRBV7-9
TGTGCCAGCAGCTTCACAGGGGGGGCTGGAAACACCATATATTTT
CASSFTGGAGNTIYF
>TRBJ1-1|few|NA|TRBV30
TGTGCCTGGAGTAAGGGAGGAGGAACTGAAGCTTTCTTT
CAWSKGGGTEAFF
>TRBJ2-3|NA|TRBD1|TRBV9
TGTGCCAGCAGCGTAGATGGTGACAGGGCTGAGACAGATACGCAGTATTTT
CASSVDGDRAETDTQYF
>TRBJ2-2|NA|TRBD2|TRBV28
TGTGCCAGCATTAAACAAGGACTAGCGGGAACCGGGGAGCTGTTTTTT
CASIKQGLAGTGELFF
>TRBJ1-1|NA|NA|TRBV7-9
TGTGCCAGCAGCTCCCCATTGAACACTGAAGCTTTCTTT
CASSSPLNTEAFF
>TRBJ2-7|NA|TRBD2|TRBV19
TGTGCCAGTAGTATAGAACTAGCGGGAGGTTCGGCCTACGAGCAGTACTTC
CASSIELAGGSAYEQYF
>TRBJ1-3|NA|TRBD1|TRBV27
TGTGCCAGCAGGAGATCCGGACAGGATGGAAACACCATATATTTT
CASRRSGQDGNTIYF
>TRBJ2-2|NA|TRBD2|TRBV12-5
TGTGCTAGTTCCGTTGGGGGGGTGGCCACCGGGGAGCTGTTTTTT
CASSVGGVATGELFF
>TRBJ1-1|few|TRBD1|TRBV5-6
TGTGCCAGCAGCAAGGACAGGGACACTGAAGCTTTCTTT
CASSKDRDTEAFF
>TRBJ1-5|NA|NA|TRBV12-3/TRBV12-4
TGTGCCAGCAACCAGGGCAATCAGCCCCAGCATTTT
CASNQGNQPQHF
>TRBJ1-5|NA|TRBD1|TRBV6-2/TRBV6-3
TGTGCCAGCAGCCCGACAGGGCCCAATCAGCCCCAGCATTTT
CASSPTGPNQPQHF
>TRBJ1-3|NA|NA|TRBV7-9
TGTGCCAGCAGCTACACAGATAGCTCTGGAAACACCATATATTTT
CASSYTDSSGNTIYF
>TRBJ2-1|NA|NA|TRBV6-5
TGTGCCAGCAGTTTTCGCGGGATGGAGGGTGAGCAGTTCTTC
CASSFRGMEGEQFF
>TRBJ2-7|NA|TRBD2|TRBV27
TGTGCCAGCAGTCTGGTCGGGAGGAGGAACGAGCAGTACTTC
CASSLVGRRNEQYF
>TRBJ1-3|NA|TRBD1|TRBV7-9
TGTGCCAGCAGCTTTTCATACGTAGGGGGCCTCTCTGGAAACACCATATATTTT
CASSFSYVGGLSGNTIYF
>TRBJ1-2|NA|NA|TRBV7-7
TGTGCCAGCAGCCTAAAGCTCGGCTACACCTTC
CASSLKLGYTF
>TRBJ2-7|NA|NA|TRBV12-3/TRBV12-4
TGTGCCAGCAGTTTATCCCGGGGCTACGAGCAGTACTTC
CASSLSRGYEQYF
>TRBJ2-6|NA|TRBD1|TRBV7-9
TGTGCCAGCAGCTTAACAGGGGCCTTCTCTGGGGCCAACGTCCTGACTTTC
CASSLTGAFSGANVLTF
>TRBJ1-4|once|TRBD1|TRBV6-5
TGTGCCAGCCAATGGGGGACAGAGAATGAAAAACTGTTTTTT
CASQWGTENEKLFF
>TRBJ2-7|NA|NA|TRBV5-4
TGTGCCAGCAGCTTGAAAGGGGTGGAGCAGTACTTC
CASSLKGVEQYF
>TRBJ1-4|NA|NA|TRBV30
TGTGCCTGGAGTGTACCGGGGGGCCTTAATGAAAAACTGTTTTTT
CAWSVPGGLNEKLFF
>TRBJ1-5|NA|NA|TRBV29-1
TGCAGCGTCACCACGACAGGTTACAATCAGCCCCAGCATTTT
CSVTTTGYNQPQHF
>TRBJ2-4|NA|NA|TRBV5-6
TGTGCCAGCAGCACAAAAAACATTCAGTACTTC
CASSTKNIQYF
>TRBJ1-4|NA|TRBD1|TRBV29-1
TGCAGCGTTGATGCAGGGGGAACTAATGAAAAACTGTTTTTT
CSVDAGGTNEKLFF
>TRBJ1-1|NA|TRBD1|TRBV5-1
TGCGCCAGCAGCTTGACAGGGGAGACTGAAGCTTTCTTT
CASSLTGETEAFF
>TRBJ2-5|NA|TRBD2|TRBV19
TGTGCCAGTAGTCCCCGACAGGCTACCGGGACTAGCGGGACCCAAGAGACCCAGTACTTC
CASSPRQATGTSGTQETQYF
>TRBJ1-2|NA|TRBD1|TRBV4-2
TGTGCCAGCAGCCAAGGGCAGGGGGCTAACTATGGCTACACCTTC
CASSQGQGANYGYTF
>TRBJ2-7|few|TRBD1|TRBV6-5
TGTGCCAGCAGTTCTCAAAGGACAGGGAGTCCCTACGAGCAGTACTTC
CASSSQRTGSPYEQYF
>TRBJ1-4|NA|TRBD1|TRBV28
TGTGCCAGCAGTTACAGGGGTAGGGAAAAACTGTTTTTT
CASSYRGREKLFF
>TRBJ2-4|NA|TRBD1|TRBV5-1
TGCGCCAGCAGCCCCACAGGGGGCTCTGGAAACATTCAGTACTTC
CASSPTGGSGNIQYF
>TRBJ2-2|NA|TRBD2|TRBV20-1
TGCAGTGCTAGTATTCTAGCGGGAGGGGTGAACACCGGGGAGCTGTTTTTT
CSASILAGGVNTGELFF
>TRBJ2-7|NA|NA|TRBV28
TGTGCCAGCAGTTTAGGCCAACAAAAGCAGTACTTC
CASSLGQQKQYF